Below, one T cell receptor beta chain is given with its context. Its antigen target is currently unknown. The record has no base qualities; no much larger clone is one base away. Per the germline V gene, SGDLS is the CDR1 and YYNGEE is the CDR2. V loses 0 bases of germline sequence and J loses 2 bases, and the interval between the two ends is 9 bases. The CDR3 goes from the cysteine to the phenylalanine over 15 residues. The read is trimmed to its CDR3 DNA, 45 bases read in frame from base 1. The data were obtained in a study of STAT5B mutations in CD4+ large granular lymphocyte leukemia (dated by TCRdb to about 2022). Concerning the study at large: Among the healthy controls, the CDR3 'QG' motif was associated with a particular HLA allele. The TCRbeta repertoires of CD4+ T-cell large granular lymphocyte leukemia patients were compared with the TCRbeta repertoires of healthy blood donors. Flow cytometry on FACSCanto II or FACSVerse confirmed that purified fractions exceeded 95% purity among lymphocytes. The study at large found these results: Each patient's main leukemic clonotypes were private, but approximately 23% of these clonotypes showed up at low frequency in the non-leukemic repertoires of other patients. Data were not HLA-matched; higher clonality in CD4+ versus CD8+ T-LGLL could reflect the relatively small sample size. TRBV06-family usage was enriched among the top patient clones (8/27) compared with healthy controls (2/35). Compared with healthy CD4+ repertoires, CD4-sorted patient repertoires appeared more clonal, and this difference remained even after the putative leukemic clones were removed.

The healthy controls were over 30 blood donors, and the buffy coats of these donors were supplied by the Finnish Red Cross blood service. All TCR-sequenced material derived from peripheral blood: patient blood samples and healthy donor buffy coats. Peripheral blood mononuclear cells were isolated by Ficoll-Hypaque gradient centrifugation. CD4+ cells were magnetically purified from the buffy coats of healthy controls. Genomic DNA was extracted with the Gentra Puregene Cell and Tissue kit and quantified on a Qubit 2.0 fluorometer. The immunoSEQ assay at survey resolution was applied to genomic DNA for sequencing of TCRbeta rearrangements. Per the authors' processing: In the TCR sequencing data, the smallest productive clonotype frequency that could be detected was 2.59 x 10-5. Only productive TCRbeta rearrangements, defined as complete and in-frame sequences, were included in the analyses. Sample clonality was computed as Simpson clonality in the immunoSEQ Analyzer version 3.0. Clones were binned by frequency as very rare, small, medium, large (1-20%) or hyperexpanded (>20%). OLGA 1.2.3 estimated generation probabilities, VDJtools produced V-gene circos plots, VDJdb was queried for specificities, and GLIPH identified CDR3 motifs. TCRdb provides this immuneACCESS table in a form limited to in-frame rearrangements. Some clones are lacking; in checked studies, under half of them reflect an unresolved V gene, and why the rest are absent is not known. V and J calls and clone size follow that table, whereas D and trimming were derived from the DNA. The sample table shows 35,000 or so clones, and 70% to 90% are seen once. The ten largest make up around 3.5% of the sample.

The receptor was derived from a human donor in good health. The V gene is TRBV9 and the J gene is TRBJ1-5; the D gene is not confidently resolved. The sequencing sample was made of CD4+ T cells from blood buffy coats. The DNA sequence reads TGTGCCAGCAGCGTAGGGGGTTTAGGCAATCAGCCCCAGCATTTT. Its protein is CASSVGGLGNQPQHF.